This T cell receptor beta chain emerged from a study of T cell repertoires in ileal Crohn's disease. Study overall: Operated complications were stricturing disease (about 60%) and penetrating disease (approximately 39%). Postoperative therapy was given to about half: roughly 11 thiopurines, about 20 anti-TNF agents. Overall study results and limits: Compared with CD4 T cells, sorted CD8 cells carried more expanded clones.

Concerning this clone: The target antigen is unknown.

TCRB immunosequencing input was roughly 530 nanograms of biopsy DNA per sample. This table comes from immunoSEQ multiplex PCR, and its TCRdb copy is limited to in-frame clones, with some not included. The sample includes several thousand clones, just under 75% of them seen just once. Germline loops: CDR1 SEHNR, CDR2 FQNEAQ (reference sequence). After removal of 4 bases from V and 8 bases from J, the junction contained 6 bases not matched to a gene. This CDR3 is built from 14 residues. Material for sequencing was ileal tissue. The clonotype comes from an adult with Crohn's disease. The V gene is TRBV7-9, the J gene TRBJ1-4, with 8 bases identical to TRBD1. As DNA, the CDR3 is TGTGCCAGCAGCTACGACAGGGGAGGCGAAAAACTGTTTTTT. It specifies CASSYDRGGEKLFF.